This T cell receptor (beta chain) was observed in a study of cytomegalovirus exposure and HLA in healthy donors. Study outcomes and limitations: Within an earlier analysis, most TCR beta V segments proved productive either about 90% or about 30% of the time. In a later analysis, an Asian-associated ancestry cluster reportedly showed fewer N-insertions than the roughly 650-donor mean.

Researchers ran the PCR with 60 Vbeta and 13 Jbeta primers. Sequencing used immunoSEQ multiplex PCR; TCRdb keeps in-frame clones, though not all of them. There are about 140,000 clones in the sample; 65% to 85% occur only once, and 3% to 4.5% lies in the top ten. Trimming stripped 4 bases from V and 9 bases from J, with 22 bases between. The germline gives CDR1 SGHVS, CDR2 FNYEAQ. This CDR3 spans 16 amino acids. Notes on this clone: Its specificity is unknown.

The rearrangement links TRBV7-6 to TRBJ2-1; TRBD2 might be the D (5 bases). The sample comprised PBMCs. The TCR comes from a male donor in good health and CMV-seronegative. Written as DNA, the CDR3 is TGTGCCAGCAGCTCCGCCACCGGTTGGAGGTGGGGTGAGCAGTTCTTC. Protein sequence: CASSSATGWRWGEQFF.